The 9 T cell receptor beta chains given below trace back to one sample, sequenced in a study of patients and donors after allogeneic stem cell transplantation. TCRdb processed the RT-PCR reads anew with MiXCR; each CDR3 protein has one entry. Of about a million distinct CDR3 sequences listed, under 20% are singletons. Sequencing was done on a sample of blood, either unsorted or a sorted T cell fraction (not recorded which). The receptors here all came from a human donor who was either an allogeneic HSCT recipient or a stem cell or donor lymphocyte infusion donor (not recorded which). It is not recorded whose cells these are; they may come from a transplant donor.

The chain joins TRBV29-1 to TRBJ2-3; D may be TRBD2 (5 bases). The ends were cut back, 4 bases at V and 6 bases at J, with 11 bases in the middle. There are 12 residues in the CDR3. Germline V lookup: CDR1 SQVTM, CDR2 ANQGSEA. The CDR3 here is CSVVRAADTQYF. The CDR3, as DNA: TGCAGCGTTGTGAGGGCCGCGGATACGCAGTATTTT.

There are a few counts of this clonotype. V and J are TRBV18 and TRBJ2-3; 8 bases line up with TRBD1. CDR3 length equals 15 residues. The trim removed 3 bases at V and 6 bases at J, leaving 8 bases unmatched. Per germline, CDR1 KGHSH and CDR2 LQKENI. Here the CDR3 DNA reads TGTGCCAGCTCACCTTACAGGGGGTCAATGGATACGCAGTATTTT. Translation: CASSPYRGSMDTQYF.

This clonotype was picked up a small number of times. The rearrangement uses TRBV5-4 and TRBJ2-1, with TRBD2 matching 8 bases. With 4 bases clipped from V and 9 bases from J, the junction kept 12 bases outside the gene matches. Germline values: CDR1 SGHNT, CDR2 YYREEE (reference sequence). The CDR3 totals 15 residues. The CDR3: CASSLGTRGFGEQFF. The CDR3 DNA reads TGTGCCAGCAGCCTCGGGACTAGGGGTTTCGGTGAGCAGTTCTTC.

V gene TRBV6-2 or TRBV6-3 combines with J gene TRBJ2-5; no clear D gene. This CDR3 is built from 15 residues. V dropped 5 bases and J dropped 5 bases, with 18 bases sitting between them. Germline V CDR1 and CDR2: MNHEY, SVGEGT. The CDR3 spells CASSAARLGTETQYF. As DNA, the CDR3 is TGTGCCAGCAGTGCTGCGAGACTGGGTACGGAGACCCAGTACTTC.

The CDR3 coding sequence is TGTGCCATCAGTGATTTGACACAGGGGGACACTGAAGCTTTCTTT. Its translation: CAISDLTQGDTEAFF. This chain uses TRBV10-3 with TRBJ1-1, with 8 bases lining up with TRBD1. Germline V gene lookup returns CDR1 ENHRY and CDR2 SYGVKD. V lost 3 bases to trimming and J lost 3 bases; unmatched junction nucleotides: 6. The CDR3 runs to 15 residues.

The chain joins TRBV7-9 to TRBJ2-3; D is uncertain. CDR3 length: 14 amino acids. Germline V gene sequence: CDR1 SEHNR, CDR2 FQNEAQ (reference sequence). V lost 1 base to trimming and J lost 2 bases, with 7 bases between them. The CDR3 bases are TGTGCCAGCAGCTTAGACCAATCCACAGATACGCAGTATTTT. Translated: CASSLDQSTDTQYF.

The J gene is TRBJ2-2, the V gene TRBV5-1; 8 bases line up with TRBD2. CDR1 and CDR2 from the germline V gene are SGHRS and YFSETQ. V lost 2 bases and J lost 1; bases outside the gene matches: 7. The CDR3 loop spans 17 amino acids. The DNA of the CDR3 is TGCGCCAGCAGCTTTATCCCTAGCGGGCAGAACACCGGGGAGCTGTTTTTT. Encoded protein: CASSFIPSGQNTGELFF.

This sequence joins TRBV7-2 and TRBJ1-2; D perhaps matches TRBD1 (6 bases). Germline V lookup: CDR1 SGHTA, CDR2 FQGNSA. The V and J ends lost 5 bases and 4 bases respectively, with 14 bases between them. This CDR3 spans 14 amino acids. CDR3 amino acids: CASSARTVSYGYTF. The CDR3 DNA reads as TGTGCCAGCAGCGCGAGGACAGTCTCCTATGGCTACACCTTC.

This clonotype showed up just a few times. The chain couples TRBV6-2 or TRBV6-3 to TRBJ2-1; TRBD2 might be the D (7 bases). The CDR3 has 14 residues. V was shortened by 7 bases and J by 6 bases, with 16 bases between the two germline ends. From germline, CDR1 is MNHEY and CDR2 SVGEGT. CDR3 bases: TGTGCCAGCACCGACCGGGGGGCGCGCAATGAGCAGTTCTTC. It yields the protein CASTDRGARNEQFF.